Shown below are 26 T cell receptor beta chains from a single sample sequenced in a study of blood T cells in healthy people across ages. A second 7 to 11 cycle PCR used barcoded and J-beta primers. One entry per CDR3 protein results from TCRdb running MiXCR on the 5' RACE reads. The sample yields fewer than 1,000,000 distinct CDR3 sequences, 40% to 50% seen once. Sequenced material: blood. These receptors all stem from a man in his sixties in good health.

The table lists this clonotype with a few counts. The V and J genes are TRBV27 and TRBJ1-2, with TRBD1 matching 7 bases. The J segment lost 4 bases and the V segment lost 4 bases, leaving 6 bases of the junction unmatched. The V gene's germline CDR1 is MNHEY and CDR2 SMNVEV (reference sequence). CDR3 size: 14 residues. Here the CDR3 DNA reads TGTGCCAGCAGTTCCGACAGGGAAATCTATGGCTACACCTTC. It translates to CASSSDREIYGYTF.

With regard to this clonotype: One end of the junction does not line up with germline, which may come from a read error. The gene calls are TRBV15 and TRBJ1-1; 9 bases fit TRBD1. The CDR3 spans 18 residues. Looked up from germline, CDR1 is LNHNV and CDR2 is YYDKDF (reference sequence). CDR3 sequence (DNA): TGTACCACCAGCACACGCCCGGGACAGGGTGAGTTGGACACTGAAGCTTTCTTT. Its translation: CTTSTRPGQGELDTEAFF. The variable domain in full, completed from reference TRBV15 and TRBJ1-1, reads DAMVIQNPRYQVTQFGKPVTLSCSQTLNHNVMYWYQQKSSQAPKLLFHYYDKDFNNEADTPDNFQSRRPNTSFCFLDIRSPGLGDTAMYLCTTSTRPGQGELDTEAFFGQGTRLTVV.

The chain is built from TRBV20-1 and TRBJ1-5; D gene uncertain. Deletions cut 1 base from V and 3 bases from J, with 13 bases between. The germline gives CDR1 DFQATT, CDR2 SNEGSKA (reference sequence). This CDR3 is 15 amino acids long. CDR3 residues: CSARVSGMNNQPQHF. As DNA, the CDR3 is TGCAGTGCTAGAGTATCTGGGATGAACAATCAGCCCCAGCATTTT.

The rearrangement uses TRBV7-2 and TRBJ2-1; no definite D call. CDR1 and CDR2 (germline): SGHTA, FQGNSA. V was clipped by 2 bases and J by 6 bases, with 8 bases between them. The CDR3 spans 13 residues. CDR3 region: CASSLFHPNEQFF. The CDR3 DNA reads TGTGCCAGCAGCTTATTCCACCCCAATGAGCAGTTCTTC.

Comments on this clonotype: This CDR3 fails to terminate in the conserved phenylalanine or tryptophan, so it likely reflects a read error. The chain recombines TRBV5-1 with TRBJ2-3, with no clear D. Germline V gene sequence: CDR1 SGHRS, CDR2 YFSETQ. The CDR3 has 15 residues. V lost 4 bases to trimming and J lost 0 bases, with 12 bases between them. CDR3: CASSPDHTSTDTQYV. Written as DNA, the CDR3 is TGCGCCAGCAGCCCCGATCATACTAGCACAGATACGCAGTATGTT.

The V and J genes are TRBV5-8 and TRBJ1-1; D possibly corresponds to TRBD1 (5 bases). Trimming removed 0 bases from V and 6 bases from J, with 15 bases in between. The germline CDR1 and CDR2 sequences are SGHTS and YDEGEE. The CDR3 runs 15 residues. The DNA of the CDR3 is TGTGCCAGCAGCTTGGGGGGGGGTAGGGCCCCTGAAGCTTTCTTT. Translation: CASSLGGGRAPEAFF.

This clonotype came up a few times. The chain joins TRBV9 to TRBJ2-1; the D is unclear. The CDR3 runs 15 residues. The germline V gene encodes CDR1 SGDLS and CDR2 YYNGEE. V was shortened by 0 bases and J by 7 bases, with 14 bases between the two germline ends. In DNA, the CDR3 is TGTGCCAGCAGCGTAGTGACGGCCAACCTGAATGAGCAGTTCTTC. Translation: CASSVVTANLNEQFF.

This clonotype was seen many times. The chain has TRBV7-2 and TRBJ2-3, with 7 bases identical to TRBD1. The ends lost 5 bases at V and 0 bases at J; junction bases unmatched: 2. The CDR3 covers 14 residues. Germline assignment: CDR1 SGHTA and CDR2 FQGNSA. The CDR3 nucleotides are TGTGCCAGCAGCCCAGGGGGTAGCACAGATACGCAGTATTTT. Translating gives CASSPGGSTDTQYF.

This chain joins TRBV7-8 and TRBJ2-7; no firm D call. This CDR3 is 15 amino acids long. CDR1 SGHVS and CDR2 FQNEAQ come from the germline V gene. V was shortened by 1 base and J by 5 bases, with 15 bases between the two germline ends. CDR3 sequence (DNA): TGTGCCAGCAGCTTAGGGGGTAAGGGAAGCAACGAGCAGTACTTC. It codes for CASSLGGKGSNEQYF.

With regard to this clonotype: The junction shows a germline mismatch at one end, possibly a read error. This chain uses TRBV6-2 or TRBV6-3 with TRBJ2-1; D call uncertain. The CDR3 is 13 residues long. Germline V gene lookup returns CDR1 MNHEY and CDR2 SVGEGT. The CDR3 protein is CASRYSTGSEQFF. CDR3 nucleotides: TGTGCCAGCAGGTACTCGACTGGGTCTGAGCAGTTCTTC.

The chain is built from TRBV9 and TRBJ2-5; 7 positions match TRBD1. The ends lost 4 bases at V and 3 bases at J; junction bases unmatched: 6. The CDR3 sequence is 14 residues long. Germline V gene sequence: CDR1 SGDLS, CDR2 YYNGEE. Written as DNA, the CDR3 is TGTGCCAGCAGCCTAGGACAGGATAAAGAGACCCAGTACTTC. This translates into CASSLGQDKETQYF. The full variable domain, its missing parts supplied by reference TRBV9 and TRBJ2-5, is DSGVTQTPKHLITATGQRVTLRCSPRSGDLSVYWYQQSLDQGLQFLIQYYNGEERAKGNILERFSAQQFPDLHSELNLSSLELGDSALYFCASSLGQDKETQYFGPGTRLLVL.

V is TRBV5-1 and J is TRBJ2-1, with TRBD2 as a possible D gene (5 bases). Germline V lookup: CDR1 SGHRS, CDR2 YFSETQ. V gave up 5 bases and J gave up 8 bases, with 17 bases separating them. The CDR3 sequence is 14 residues long. The CDR3 DNA reads TGCGCCAGCAGGACGACGCCCGAGAGGGATGAGCAGTTCTTC. Amino acid sequence: CASRTTPERDEQFF.

This clonotype was detected only a few times. V and J are TRBV6-2 or TRBV6-3 and TRBJ2-6; perhaps TRBD2 as D (5 bases). The CDR3 sequence is 16 residues long. V was trimmed by 6 bases and J by 3 bases, leaving 15 bases between them. The V gene's germline CDR1 is MNHEY and CDR2 SVGEGT. The CDR3 spells CASSYVEGGGANVLTF. The CDR3 DNA reads as TGTGCCAGCAGCTACGTGGAAGGAGGTGGGGCCAACGTCCTGACTTTC.

J is TRBJ1-1 and V is TRBV18, with a tentative D call TRBD1 (5 bases). V was shortened by 3 bases and J by 1 base, with 21 bases between the two germline ends. CDR3 length: 18 amino acids. Germline CDR1 KGHSH, CDR2 LQKENI. The DNA of the CDR3 is TGTGCCAGCTCACCTCTCGAGGTCGCAGGGCGGGGGAACACTGAAGCTTTCTTT. It translates to CASSPLEVAGRGNTEAFF.

The rearrangement links TRBV6-5 to TRBJ1-6, with D maybe TRBD1 (5 bases). Trimming took off 6 bases at V and 8 bases at J, with 14 bases between the two ends. Germline-derived CDR1 and CDR2 are MNHEY and SVGAGI. The CDR3 is made up of 14 amino acids. In DNA form, the CDR3 reads TGTGCCAGCAGGATGAACAGGAATGATTCACCCCTCCACTTT. Amino acid sequence: CASRMNRNDSPLHF.

In this sample, this clonotype turned up a few times. The V call is TRBV12-3 or TRBV12-4, the J call TRBJ1-2, with 9 bases matching TRBD1. The CDR3 length is 14 residues. J lost 8 bases, V lost 5 bases, and 9 bases had no gene match. The CDR3 DNA is TGTGCCAGCAGTGCAAACAGGGGGCTAGGAGGCTACACCTTC. The encoded protein is CASSANRGLGGYTF.

V usage is TRBV6-2 or TRBV6-3 and J usage is TRBJ1-1, with no clear D. This CDR3 has 12 amino acids. The germline gives CDR1 MNHEY, CDR2 SVGEGT. Trimming stripped 2 bases from V and 3 bases from J, with 4 bases between. CDR3: CASSYGYTEAFF. CDR3 bases: TGTGCCAGCAGTTACGGATACACTGAAGCTTTCTTT.

This sequence joins TRBV20-1 and TRBJ2-7, with TRBD1 matching 10 bases. Germline V CDR1 and CDR2: DFQATT, SNEGSKA (reference sequence). With 5 bases clipped from V and 0 bases from J, the junction kept 7 bases outside the gene matches. The CDR3 totals 15 residues. For the CDR3, the DNA is TGCAGTGCTGTTACCGGGACAGGGGACTCCTACGAGCAGTACTTC. Its protein product is CSAVTGTGDSYEQYF.

The genes are TRBV9 and TRBJ2-7, with D uncertain. The CDR3 totals 14 residues. Trimming stripped 0 bases from V and 6 bases from J, with 13 bases between. Germline CDR1 and CDR2: SGDLS and YYNGEE. CDR3 sequence reads: CASSVDGLLGEQYF. The CDR3 DNA follows: TGTGCCAGCAGCGTAGACGGGCTCCTAGGCGAGCAGTACTTC.

V is TRBV20-1 and J is TRBJ1-1; D is unresolved. CDR3 size: 11 residues. Germline V CDR1 and CDR2: DFQATT, SNEGSKA (reference sequence). CDR3 DNA sequence: TGCAGCCCCGCGAGGTCGGCCGAAGCTTTCTTT. Protein sequence: CSPARSAEAFF.

The chain couples TRBV30 to TRBJ1-2; TRBD1 is a possible D gene (6 bases). Germline V CDR1 and CDR2: GTSNPN, SVGIG (reference sequence). CDR3 length: 14 residues. V dropped 0 bases and J dropped 4 bases, with 12 bases sitting between them. Written as DNA, the CDR3 is TGTGCCTGGAGTGTAAGGGTGGACAGCTATGGCTACACCTTC. As protein: CAWSVRVDSYGYTF.

This chain uses TRBV10-3 with TRBJ2-5; no reliable D call. The germline V gene has CDR1 ENHRY and CDR2 SYGVKD. Trimming shortened V by 6 bases and J by 5 bases, and 10 bases separated the two germline ends. This CDR3 contains 12 residues. For the CDR3, the DNA is TGTGCCATCAGCGACGTTGGGGAGACCCAGTACTTC. Protein: CAISDVGETQYF.

The chain is built from TRBV2 and TRBJ2-1; D is tentatively TRBD1 or TRBD2 (5 bases each). In germline, CDR1 is SNHLY, CDR2 FYNNEI. V lost 6 bases to trimming and J lost 9 bases, with 15 bases between them. The CDR3 sequence is 13 residues long. The CDR3 DNA sequence: TGTGCCAGCAGGGGGACCTATGGGAGTGAGCAGTTCTTC. Translating it yields CASRGTYGSEQFF.

The chain carries TRBV7-9 and TRBJ2-5; possible D gene TRBD2, 6 bases. The CDR3 extends over 15 amino acids. CDR1 SEHNR and CDR2 FQNEAQ come from the germline V gene (reference sequence). V was pared by 4 bases and J by 5 bases, with 17 bases between. The CDR3 nucleotides are TGTGCCAGCAGCTCGTGGGACTTCGACCGGGAGACCCAGTACTTC. Translation: CASSSWDFDRETQYF.

J is TRBJ2-1 and V is TRBV20-1, with D possibly TRBD2 on 7 matching bases. Germline loops: CDR1 DFQATT, CDR2 SNEGSKA (reference sequence). V lost 4 bases and J 10 bases, leaving 23 bases between the germline ends. There are 15 residues in the CDR3. CDR3 sequence: CSATGRTGGSYEQFF. The CDR3 bases are TGCAGTGCTACCGGCCGGACGGGGGGCTCCTACGAGCAGTTCTTC.

In DNA, the CDR3 is TGCAGTGCTAATACAGTCTATGGCTACACCTTC. This translates into CSANTVYGYTF. V usage is TRBV20-1 and J usage is TRBJ1-2; D not certain. The CDR3 has 11 residues. The germline V gene has CDR1 DFQATT and CDR2 SNEGSKA (reference sequence). V shed 4 bases and J shed 4 bases, with 7 bases lying between them.